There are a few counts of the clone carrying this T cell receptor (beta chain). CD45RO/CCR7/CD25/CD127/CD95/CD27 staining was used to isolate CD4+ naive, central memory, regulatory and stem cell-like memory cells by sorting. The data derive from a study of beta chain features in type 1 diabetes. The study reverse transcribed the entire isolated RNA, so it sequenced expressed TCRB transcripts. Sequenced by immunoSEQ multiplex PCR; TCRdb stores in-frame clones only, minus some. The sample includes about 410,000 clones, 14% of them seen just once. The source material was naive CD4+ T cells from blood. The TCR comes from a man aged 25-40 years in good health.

CDR3 sequence reads: CASSQMTGANQPQHF. In DNA, the CDR3 is TGTGCCAGCTCACAAATGACAGGGGCCAATCAGCCCCAGCATTTT. The J gene is TRBJ1-5, the V gene TRBV18, with TRBD1 identical over 8 bases. Germline CDR1 is KGHSH and CDR2 is LQKENI. With 4 bases clipped from V and 3 bases from J, the junction kept 5 bases outside the gene matches. The CDR3 sequence is 15 residues long.